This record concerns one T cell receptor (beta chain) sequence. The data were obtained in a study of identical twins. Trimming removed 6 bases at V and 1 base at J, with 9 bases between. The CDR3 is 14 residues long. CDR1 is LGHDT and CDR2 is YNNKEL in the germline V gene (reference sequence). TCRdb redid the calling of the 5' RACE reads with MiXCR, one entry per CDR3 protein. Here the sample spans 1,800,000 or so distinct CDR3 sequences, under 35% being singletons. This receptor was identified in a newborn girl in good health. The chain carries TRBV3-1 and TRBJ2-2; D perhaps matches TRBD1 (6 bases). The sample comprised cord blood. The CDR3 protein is CASRQGWNTGELFF. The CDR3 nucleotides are TGTGCCAGCAGACAGGGCTGGAACACCGGGGAGCTGTTTTTT.